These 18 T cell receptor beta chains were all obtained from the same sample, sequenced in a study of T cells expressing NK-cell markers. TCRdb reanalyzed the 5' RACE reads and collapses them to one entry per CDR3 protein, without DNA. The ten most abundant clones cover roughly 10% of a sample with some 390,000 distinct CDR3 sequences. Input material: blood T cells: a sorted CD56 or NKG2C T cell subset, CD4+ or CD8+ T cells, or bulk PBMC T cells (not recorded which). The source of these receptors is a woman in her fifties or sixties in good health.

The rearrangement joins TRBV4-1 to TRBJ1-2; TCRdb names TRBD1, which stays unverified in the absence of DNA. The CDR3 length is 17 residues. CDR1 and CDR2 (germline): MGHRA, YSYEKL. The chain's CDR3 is CASSQGGDRGLVYGYTF.

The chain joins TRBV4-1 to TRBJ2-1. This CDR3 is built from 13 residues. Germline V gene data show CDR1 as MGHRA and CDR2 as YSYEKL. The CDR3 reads CASSQLGLGEQFF.

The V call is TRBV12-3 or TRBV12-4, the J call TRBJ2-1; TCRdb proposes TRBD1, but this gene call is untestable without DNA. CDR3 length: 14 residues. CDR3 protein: CASSLGNRVNEQFF.

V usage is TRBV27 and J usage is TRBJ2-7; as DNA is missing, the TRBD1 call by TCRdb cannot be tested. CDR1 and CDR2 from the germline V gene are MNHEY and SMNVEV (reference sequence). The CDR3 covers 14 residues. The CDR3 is CASSLLETGHEQYF.

The CDR3 loop is CSARDRTERSMEGYTF. The rearrangement links TRBV20-1 to TRBJ1-2; there is no DNA to check the TCRdb D call of TRBD1. The CDR3 loop spans 16 amino acids. The germline V gene encodes CDR1 DFQATT and CDR2 SNEGSKA (reference sequence).

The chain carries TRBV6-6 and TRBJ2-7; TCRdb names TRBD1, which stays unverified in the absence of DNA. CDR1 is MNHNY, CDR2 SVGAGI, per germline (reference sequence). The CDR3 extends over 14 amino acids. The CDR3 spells CASSQQGPGYEQYF.

The CDR3 sequence is CASSSPGEASPLHF. This chain links TRBV6-6 with TRBJ1-6; the D call from TCRdb, TRBD1, cannot be confirmed without DNA. Germline V CDR1 and CDR2: MNHNY, SVGAGI (reference sequence). The CDR3 spans 14 residues.

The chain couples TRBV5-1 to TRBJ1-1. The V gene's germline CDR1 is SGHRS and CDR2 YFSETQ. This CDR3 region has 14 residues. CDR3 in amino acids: CASSLGRVITEAFF.

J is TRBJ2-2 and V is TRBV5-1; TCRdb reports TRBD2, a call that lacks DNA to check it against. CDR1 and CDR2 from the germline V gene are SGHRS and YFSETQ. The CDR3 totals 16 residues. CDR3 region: CASTTGLADLTGELFF.

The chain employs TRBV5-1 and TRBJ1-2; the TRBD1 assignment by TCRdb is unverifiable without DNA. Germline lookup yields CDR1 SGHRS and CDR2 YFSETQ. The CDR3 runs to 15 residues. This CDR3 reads CASSLNRQGPYGYTF. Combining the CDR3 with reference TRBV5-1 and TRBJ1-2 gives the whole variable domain KAGVTQTPRYLIKTRGQQVTLSCSPISGHRSVSWYQQTPGQGLQFLFEYFSETQRNKGNFPGRFSGRQFSNSRSEMNVSTLELGDSALYLCASSLNRQGPYGYTFGSGTRLTVV.

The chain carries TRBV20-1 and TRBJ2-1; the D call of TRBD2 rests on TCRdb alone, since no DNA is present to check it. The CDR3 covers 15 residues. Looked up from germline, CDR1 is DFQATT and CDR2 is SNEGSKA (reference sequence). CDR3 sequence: CSAYRTSGMGVGQFF.

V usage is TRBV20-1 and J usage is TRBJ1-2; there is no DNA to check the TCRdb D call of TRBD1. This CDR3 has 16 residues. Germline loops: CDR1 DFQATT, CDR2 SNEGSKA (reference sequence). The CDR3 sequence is CSARPVREGARNGYTF.

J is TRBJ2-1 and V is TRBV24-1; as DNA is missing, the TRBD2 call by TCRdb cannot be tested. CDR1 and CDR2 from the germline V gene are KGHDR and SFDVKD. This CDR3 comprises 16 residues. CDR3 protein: CATSAEPGLVRNEQFF.

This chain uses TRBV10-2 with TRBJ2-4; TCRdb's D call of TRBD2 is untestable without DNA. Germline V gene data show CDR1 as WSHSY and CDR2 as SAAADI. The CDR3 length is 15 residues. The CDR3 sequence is CASPLALKAKNIQYF.

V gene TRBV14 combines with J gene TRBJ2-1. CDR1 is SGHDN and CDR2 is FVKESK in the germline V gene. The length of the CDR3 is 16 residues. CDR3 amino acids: CASSLTPELTYNEQFF.

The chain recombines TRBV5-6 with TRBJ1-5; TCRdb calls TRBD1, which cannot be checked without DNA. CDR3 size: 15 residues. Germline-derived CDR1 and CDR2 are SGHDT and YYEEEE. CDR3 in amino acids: CASSLGQGSNQPQHF.

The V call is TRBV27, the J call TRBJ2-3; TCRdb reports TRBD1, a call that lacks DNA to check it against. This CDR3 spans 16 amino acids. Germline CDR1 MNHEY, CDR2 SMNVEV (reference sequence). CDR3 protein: CASSSLSSSSTDTQYF.

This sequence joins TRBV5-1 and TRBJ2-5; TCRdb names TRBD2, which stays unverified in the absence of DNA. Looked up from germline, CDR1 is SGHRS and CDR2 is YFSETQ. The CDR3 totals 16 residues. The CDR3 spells CASSVSPGTSSKTQYF.